The 7 T cell receptor beta chains below were found in one sample sequenced in a study of blood T cell repertoires in COVID-19. The assay was immunoSEQ multiplex PCR, and TCRdb's table has in-frame clones only and misses some. The repertoire holds about 170,000 clones, with 87% as singletons. Sequencing input: peripheral blood. All receptors derive from a woman aged 45-60 years with acute or convalescent COVID-19.

The chain carries TRBV13 and TRBJ2-7, with TRBD1 matching over 7 bases. The CDR3 totals 15 residues. Unmatched junction bases numbered 5, after V lost 3 bases and J lost 0 bases. Germline CDR1 PRHDT, CDR2 FYEKMQ (reference sequence). The CDR3 coding sequence is TGTGCCAGCAGCTTGACCGGGACAGTCTCCTACGAGCAGTACTTC. Its protein product is CASSLTGTVSYEQYF.

CDR3: CASSVDGNNQPQHF. CDR3 bases: TGCGCCAGCAGCGTGGACGGGAACAATCAGCCCCAGCATTTT. The chain carries TRBV5-1 and TRBJ1-5, with D uncertain. Per germline, CDR1 SGHRS and CDR2 YFSETQ. Trimming removed 4 bases from V and 3 bases from J, with 11 bases in between. CDR3 length: 14 residues. Variable domain in full (rest from reference TRBV5-1 and TRBJ1-5): KAGVTQTPRYLIKTRGQQVTLSCSPISGHRSVSWYQQTPGQGLQFLFEYFSETQRNKGNFPGRFSGRQFSNSRSEMNVSTLELGDSALYLCASSVDGNNQPQHFGDGTRLSIL.

This clone was seen a few times. This chain links TRBV7-6 with TRBJ2-7, with 9 bases identical to TRBD1. The V and J ends lost 5 bases and 5 bases, in that order; junction bases with no gene match: 7. Germline loops: CDR1 SGHVS, CDR2 FNYEAQ. The length of the CDR3 is 14 residues. The CDR3 DNA reads as TGTGCCAGCAGCCCATGGGACAGGGTCGACGAGCAGTACTTC. It is translated as CASSPWDRVDEQYF.

This clone showed up just once. This rearrangement joins TRBV5-6 to TRBJ1-1; unclear D gene. Trimming left V 0 bases short and J 4 bases short, with 10 bases between. The CDR3 runs to 14 residues. Germline V CDR1 and CDR2: SGHDT, YYEEEE. The CDR3 nucleotides read TGTGCCAGCAGCTTGGGGCCGGGTTCCACTGAAGCTTTCTTT. It encodes CASSLGPGSTEAFF.

The genes are TRBV7-3 and TRBJ1-3; D is undetermined. Germline values: CDR1 SGHTA, CDR2 FQGTGA. This CDR3 region has 15 residues. V shed 3 bases and J shed 2 bases, with 11 bases lying between them. The CDR3 protein is CASSLDSRPGNTIYF. CDR3 DNA: TGTGCCAGCAGCTTGGACTCCAGACCTGGAAACACCATATATTTT.

The chain joins TRBV7-2 to TRBJ1-1, with 7 nucleotides matching TRBD1. The CDR3 has 15 residues. CDR1 is SGHTA and CDR2 is FQGNSA in the germline V gene. Losses at the gene ends were 3 bases for V and 4 bases for J; bases not matched to a gene: 8. The CDR3 DNA sequence: TGTGCCAGCAGCTTCGGAGCGGACAGGTCCACTGAAGCTTTCTTT. Protein: CASSFGADRSTEAFF.

The chain carries TRBV4-3 and TRBJ1-2; no clear D. Germline V gene sequence: CDR1 LGHNA, CDR2 YSLEER. CDR3 size: 17 residues. V lost 2 bases and J 6 bases, leaving 22 bases between the germline ends. The CDR3 loop is CASSQTFGRMVVDGYTF. The CDR3 nucleotides are TGCGCCAGCAGCCAAACCTTTGGCAGGATGGTGGTTGATGGCTACACCTTC.